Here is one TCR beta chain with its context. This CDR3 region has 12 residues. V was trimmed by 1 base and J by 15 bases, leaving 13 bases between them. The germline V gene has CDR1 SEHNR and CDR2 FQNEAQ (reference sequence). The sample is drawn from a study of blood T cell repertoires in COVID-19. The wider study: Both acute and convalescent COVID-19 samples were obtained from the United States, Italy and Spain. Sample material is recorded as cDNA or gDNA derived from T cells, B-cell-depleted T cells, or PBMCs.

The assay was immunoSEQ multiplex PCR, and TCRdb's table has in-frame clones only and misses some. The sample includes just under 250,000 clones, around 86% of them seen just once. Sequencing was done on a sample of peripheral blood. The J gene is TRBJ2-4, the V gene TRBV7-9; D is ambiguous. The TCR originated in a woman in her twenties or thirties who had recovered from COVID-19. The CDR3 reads CASSLVRSSRYF. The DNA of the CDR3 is TGTGCCAGCAGCTTAGTTCGGTCCTCCCGGTACTTC.